This TCR beta chain was found in a study of T cell repertoires in cytomegalovirus infection. TCRdb called the reads again in MiXCR, with one record for every CDR3 protein. The sample has hundreds of thousands of distinct CDR3 sequences, more than 40% seen once. Germline trimming cut 4 bases from V and 2 bases from J; bases unmatched to any gene: 8. The CDR3 has 17 amino acids. The germline CDR1 and CDR2 sequences are MNHEY and SVGEGT. Study observations and caveats: Frequencies of public TCR beta families were cumulated, and this identified carriers of CMV plus the relevant HLA.

This clonotype has just a few counts. Its antigen remains unidentified. V usage is TRBV6-2 or TRBV6-3 and J usage is TRBJ2-5; 12 bases are a match to TRBD2. The receptor was isolated from a human donor in good health (CMV status not recorded). Some clones in this sample may be carry-over from other donors' samples. The input for sequencing was cultured PBMCs, taken from culture after CMV antigen stimulation. The CDR3 region is CASSSGTSGWNQETQYF. The DNA of the CDR3 is TGTGCCAGCAGTTCCGGGACTAGCGGGTGGAATCAAGAGACCCAGTACTTC.